These 20 T cell receptor beta chains originate from one sample sequenced in a study of blood T cells in healthy people across ages. Next came a second PCR, run for roughly 6 to 11 cycles, which used a sample-barcoded 5' primer along with a J-beta primer mix. TCRdb used MiXCR to reprocess the 5' RACE reads, holding one entry per CDR3 protein. The table shows about 1.1 million distinct CDR3 sequences, with about two fifths occurring only once. Sequenced: blood. The origin of the receptors is a man younger than 35 in good health.

There are a few counts of this clonotype. The chain uses TRBV21-1 and TRBJ2-7; the DNA was not used to check the table's D call, TRBD1. TRBV21-1 is classified as a pseudogene. This CDR3 spans 15 amino acids. The CDR3 bases are TGTGCCAGCAGCAAACTCGGGACAGGGAACTTCGAGCAGTACTTC. Amino acid sequence: CASSKLGTGNFEQYF.

This clonotype has just a few counts. V gene TRBV20-1 combines with J gene TRBJ2-5; a weak D match, TRBD1 (6 bases). The length of the CDR3 is 14 residues. Trimming took 6 bases from V and 2 from J, leaving 16 bases between them. Looked up from germline, CDR1 is DFQATT and CDR2 is SNEGSKA (reference sequence). The CDR3 loop reads CSAPQGLGQETQYF. CDR3 bases: TGCAGTGCACCCCAGGGGCTGGGACAAGAGACCCAGTACTTC.

A remark on this clonotype: One end of the junction is discordant with germline, which a read error may explain. The chain employs TRBV6-5 and TRBJ2-5, with 7 bases identical to TRBD1. TRBJ2-7 matches the DNA end more closely, so the J call is doubtful. The CDR3 contains 14 residues. CDR1 MNHEY and CDR2 SVGAGI come from the germline V gene. Here the CDR3 reads CVSRPTRDSGEQYF. CDR3 sequence (DNA): TGTGTCAGCAGACCAACTCGGGACAGCGGCGAGCAGTACTTC.

The V call is TRBV23-1, the J call TRBJ1-5; D is undetermined. TRBV23-1 is recorded as an ORF, its role being uncertain. V gave up 0 bases and J gave up 7 bases, with 13 bases separating them. The CDR3 spans 15 residues. The CDR3 DNA sequence: TGCGCCAGCAGTCAATCGTGGCGGGAAGGACAGCCCCAGCATTTT. It is translated as CASSQSWREGQPQHF.

Regarding this clonotype: Germline and junction disagree at one end, which may indicate a read error. The V gene is TRBV11-2, the J gene TRBJ2-3, with 8 bases lining up with TRBD1. CDR3 length: 16 residues. Germline-derived CDR1 and CDR2 are SGHAT and FQNNGV. DNA for the CDR3: TGTGCCATCAGCTTATTGGCAGGGGGCGAGGGAGATACGCAGTATTTT. This translates into CAISLLAGGEGDTQYF.

A few counts support this clonotype. This chain joins TRBV6-5 and TRBJ1-1; D is undetermined. CDR1 and CDR2 from the germline V gene are MNHEY and SVGAGI. This CDR3 has 13 amino acids. Trimming shortened V by 6 bases and J by 2 bases, and 10 bases separated the two germline ends. The chain's CDR3 is CASRHTDNTEAFF. The CDR3 DNA sequence: TGTGCCAGCAGGCATACAGATAACACTGAAGCTTTCTTT.

This rearrangement joins TRBV2 to TRBJ2-7, with TRBD2 matching over 8 bases. The end of the DNA is better explained by TRBJ2-5, so the J call may be wrong. Germline V lookup: CDR1 SNHLY, CDR2 FYNNEI. The CDR3 covers 15 residues. CDR3 protein: CASSDEGLAWGTQYF. The CDR3 DNA is TGTGCCAGCAGCGACGAAGGACTAGCCTGGGGGACCCAGTACTTC.

This clonotype appeared a few times. J is TRBJ2-1 and V is TRBV21-1; whether TRBD2, the table's D call, matches the DNA was not checked. TRBV21-1 is described as a pseudogene. The CDR3 contains 15 residues. The DNA of the CDR3 is TGTGCCAGCAGCTTCGCAGGGCCCGATTACAATGAGCAGTTCTTC. This translates into CASSFAGPDYNEQFF.

This clonotype was seen many times. The chain is built from TRBV12-3 or TRBV12-4 and TRBJ1-2; D unresolved. The CDR3 length is 14 residues. Deletions cut 5 bases from V and 3 bases from J, with 13 bases between. The DNA of the CDR3 is TGTGCCAGCAGTCCTTCGGACGCCCACTATGGCTACACCTTC. Protein sequence: CASSPSDAHYGYTF.

The CDR3 coding sequence is TGCGCCAGCAGCTTCAACAGGGATCAGGAAGCTTTCTTT. Translating gives CASSFNRDQEAFF. The chain carries TRBV5-1 and TRBJ1-1; TRBD1 is a possible D gene (6 bases). The length of the CDR3 is 13 residues. Germline V gives CDR1 SGHRS, CDR2 YFSETQ. V was trimmed by 2 bases and J by 8 bases, leaving 13 bases between them. The complete variable domain, with remaining parts taken from reference TRBV5-1 and TRBJ1-1, reads KAGVTQTPRYLIKTRGQQVTLSCSPISGHRSVSWYQQTPGQGLQFLFEYFSETQRNKGNFPGRFSGRQFSNSRSEMNVSTLELGDSALYLCASSFNRDQEAFFGQGTRLTVV.

The chain employs TRBV9 and TRBJ1-2; no clear D gene. Germline V lookup: CDR1 SGDLS, CDR2 YYNGEE. The germline V and J ends were trimmed by 4 bases and 7 bases, with 17 bases remaining between them. The CDR3 totals 14 residues. This CDR3 reads CASSQRGTGFGYTF. CDR3 coding DNA: TGTGCCAGCAGCCAACGGGGTACGGGATTTGGCTACACCTTC.

This clonotype appeared many times. The gene calls are TRBV6-5 and TRBJ1-5, with D perhaps matching TRBD1 (5 bases). There are 15 residues in the CDR3. In germline, CDR1 is MNHEY, CDR2 SVGAGI. Trimming cost V 6 bases and J 0 bases, with 12 bases left between them. CDR3: CASSPGRYSNQPQHF. Written as DNA, the CDR3 is TGTGCCAGCAGCCCGGGACGGTATAGCAATCAGCCCCAGCATTTT.

This clonotype showed up just a few times. This chain connects TRBV12-3 or TRBV12-4 to TRBJ2-5; the D is unclear. Trimming removed 7 bases from V and 3 bases from J, with 15 bases in between. The CDR3 spans 14 residues. The CDR3 spells CASNKRAEKETQYF. DNA of the CDR3: TGTGCCAGCAACAAAAGGGCAGAAAAAGAGACCCAGTACTTC.

The chain combines TRBV11-2 with TRBJ2-1; D is uncertain. Between the trimmed V and J ends, which lost 1 base and 11 bases, there was a span of 3 bases. The CDR3 sequence is 10 residues long. Germline loops: CDR1 SGHAT, CDR2 FQNNGV. The DNA for the CDR3 is TGTGCCAGCAGCTTAGGGCAGCAGTTCTTC. Its translation is CASSLGQQFF.

V gene TRBV12-3 or TRBV12-4 combines with J gene TRBJ1-4; possibly TRBD1 for D (6 bases). This CDR3 is 15 amino acids long. Deletions cut 6 bases from V and 7 bases from J, with 18 bases between. As DNA, the CDR3 is TGTGCCAGCAGGACTCGGGACATTTCGGGTGAAAAACTGTTTTTT. This codes for CASRTRDISGEKLFF.

This chain uses TRBV5-4 with TRBJ2-1; D is ambiguous. This CDR3 has 16 residues. The germline V gene encodes CDR1 SGHNT and CDR2 YYREEE (reference sequence). With 0 bases removed from V and 4 bases from J, the gap between germline ends came to 14 bases. In nucleotides, the CDR3 is TGTGCCAGCAGCTTGGCGTACAGAGACGCTTACAATGAGCAGTTCTTC. Translation: CASSLAYRDAYNEQFF.

The V and J genes are TRBV7-2 and TRBJ1-1, with D uncertain. V was clipped by 5 bases and J by 0 bases, with 13 bases between them. Germline CDR1 reads SGHTA; CDR2 reads FQGNSA. The CDR3 totals 15 residues. The CDR3 sequence is CASSPGEAMNTEAFF. DNA of the CDR3: TGTGCCAGCAGCCCAGGCGAGGCTATGAACACTGAAGCTTTCTTT.

A remark on this clonotype: A much larger clone lies one base from this, so it may be a read error. The chain uses TRBV30 and TRBJ1-2; no clear D gene. The CDR3 runs 12 residues. Germline loops: CDR1 GTSNPN, CDR2 SVGIG (reference sequence). Trimming pared 0 bases from V and 5 bases from J, leaving 7 bases between. CDR3 sequence: CAWSVVGYGYTF. The CDR3 DNA reads as TGTGCCTGGAGTGTAGTGGGTTATGGCTACACCTTC.

This clonotype has more than one count but fewer than ten. Written as DNA, the CDR3 is TGTGCCAGCAGTGAATACAGGGTAGGGTCGGATACGCAGTATTTT. The encoded protein is CASSEYRVGSDTQYF. The V and J genes are TRBV25-1 and TRBJ2-3, with D possibly being TRBD1 (5 bases). V was clipped by 0 bases and J by 6 bases, with 13 bases between them. This CDR3 region has 15 residues. Germline V gene sequence: CDR1 MGHDK, CDR2 SYGVNS.

V and J are TRBV3-1 and TRBJ1-2, with D unresolved. V lost 0 bases, J lost 3 bases, and 11 bases lay in between. Per germline, CDR1 LGHDT and CDR2 YNNKEL (reference sequence). CDR3 length equals 15 residues. CDR3 coding DNA: TGTGCCAGCAGCCAAGATAGCAGGATAGACTATGGCTACACCTTC. Encoded protein: CASSQDSRIDYGYTF.